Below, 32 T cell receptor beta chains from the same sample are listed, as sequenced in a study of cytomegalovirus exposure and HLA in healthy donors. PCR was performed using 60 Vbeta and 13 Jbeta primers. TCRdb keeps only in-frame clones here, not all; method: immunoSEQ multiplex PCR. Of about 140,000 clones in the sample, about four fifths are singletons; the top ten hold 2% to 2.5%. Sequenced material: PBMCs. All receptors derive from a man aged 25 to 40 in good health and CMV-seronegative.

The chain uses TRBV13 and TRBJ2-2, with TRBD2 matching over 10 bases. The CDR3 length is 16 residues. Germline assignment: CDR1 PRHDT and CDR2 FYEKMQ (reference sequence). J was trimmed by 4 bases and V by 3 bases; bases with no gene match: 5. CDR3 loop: CASSFYIAGGTGELFF. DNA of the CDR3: TGTGCCAGCAGCTTTTATATAGCGGGGGGCACCGGGGAGCTGTTTTTT.

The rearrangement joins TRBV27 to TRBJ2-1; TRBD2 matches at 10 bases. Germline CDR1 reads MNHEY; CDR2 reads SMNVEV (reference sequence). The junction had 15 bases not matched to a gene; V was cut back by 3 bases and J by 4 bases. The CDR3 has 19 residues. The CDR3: CASSLRKTSGYTQYNEQFF. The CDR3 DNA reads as TGTGCCAGCAGTTTGCGGAAGACTAGCGGGTACACCCAATACAATGAGCAGTTCTTC.

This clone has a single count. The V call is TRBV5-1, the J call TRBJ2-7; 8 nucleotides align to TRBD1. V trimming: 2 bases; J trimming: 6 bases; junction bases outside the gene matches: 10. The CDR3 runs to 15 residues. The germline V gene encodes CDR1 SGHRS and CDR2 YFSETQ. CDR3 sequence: CASSFSGTGGREQYF. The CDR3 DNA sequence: TGCGCCAGCAGCTTCTCCGGGACAGGAGGACGCGAGCAGTACTTC.

The CDR3 sequence: CSVETGSTPYEQYF. DNA of the CDR3: TGCAGCGTTGAAACCGGTTCAACCCCCTACGAGCAGTACTTC. This chain connects TRBV29-1 to TRBJ2-7, with D uncertain. CDR3 size: 14 residues. Germline CDR1 and CDR2: SQVTM and ANQGSEA. Trimming took off 2 bases at V and 2 bases at J, with 13 bases between the two ends.

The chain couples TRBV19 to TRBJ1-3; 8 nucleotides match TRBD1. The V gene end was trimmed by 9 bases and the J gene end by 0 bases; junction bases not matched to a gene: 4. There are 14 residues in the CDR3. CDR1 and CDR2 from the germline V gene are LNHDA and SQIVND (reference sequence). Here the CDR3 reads CASGQGDSGNTIYF. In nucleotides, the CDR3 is TGTGCCAGCGGACAGGGCGACTCTGGAAACACCATATATTTT.

Here the CDR3 reads CASSLDGGSGREQYF. CDR3 in DNA: TGTGCCAGCAGCTTGGATGGGGGTAGCGGGAGGGAGCAGTACTTC. The chain recombines TRBV5-6 with TRBJ2-7; 10 bases are shared with TRBD2. The CDR3 runs 15 residues. With V trimmed by 0 bases and J by 7 bases, 7 bases remained unmatched. Germline V gene lookup returns CDR1 SGHDT and CDR2 YYEEEE.

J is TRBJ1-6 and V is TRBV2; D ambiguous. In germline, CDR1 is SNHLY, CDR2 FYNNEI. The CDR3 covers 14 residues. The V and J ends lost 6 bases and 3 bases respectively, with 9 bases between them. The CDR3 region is CASSVTNYNSPLHF. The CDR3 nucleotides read TGTGCCAGCAGCGTGACAAACTATAATTCACCCCTCCACTTT. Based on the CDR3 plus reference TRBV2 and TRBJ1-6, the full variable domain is EPEVTQTPSHQVTQMGQEVILRCVPISNHLYFYWYRQILGQKVEFLVSFYNNEISEKSEIFDDQFSVERPDGSNFTLKIRSTKLEDSAMYFCASSVTNYNSPLHFGNGTRLTVT.

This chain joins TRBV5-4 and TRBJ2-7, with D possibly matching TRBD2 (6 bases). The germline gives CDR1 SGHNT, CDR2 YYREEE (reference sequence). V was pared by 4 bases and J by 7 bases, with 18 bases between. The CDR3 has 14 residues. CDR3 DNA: TGTGCCAGCAGCGGGGAGCCCGACCGGGGGGAGCAGTACTTC. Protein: CASSGEPDRGEQYF. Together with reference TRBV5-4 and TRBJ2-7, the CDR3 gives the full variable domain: ETGVTQSPTHLIKTRGQQVTLRCSSQSGHNTVSWYQQALGQGPQFIFQYYREEENGRGNFPPRFSGLQFPNYSSELNVNALELDDSALYLCASSGEPDRGEQYFGPGTRLTVT.

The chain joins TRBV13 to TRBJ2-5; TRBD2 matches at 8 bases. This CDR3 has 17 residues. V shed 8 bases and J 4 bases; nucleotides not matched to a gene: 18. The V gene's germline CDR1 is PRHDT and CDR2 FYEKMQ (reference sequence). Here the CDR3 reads CASYGGRVAGGGETQYF. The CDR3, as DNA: TGTGCCAGCTATGGTGGGAGAGTGGCGGGAGGCGGAGAGACCCAGTACTTC.

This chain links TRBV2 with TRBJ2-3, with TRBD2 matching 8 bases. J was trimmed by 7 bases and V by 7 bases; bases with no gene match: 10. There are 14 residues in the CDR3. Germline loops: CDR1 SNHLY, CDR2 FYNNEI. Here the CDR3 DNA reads TGTGCCAGCACCCACTCGGGGGGGGGAAATACGCAGTATTTT. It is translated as CASTHSGGGNTQYF.

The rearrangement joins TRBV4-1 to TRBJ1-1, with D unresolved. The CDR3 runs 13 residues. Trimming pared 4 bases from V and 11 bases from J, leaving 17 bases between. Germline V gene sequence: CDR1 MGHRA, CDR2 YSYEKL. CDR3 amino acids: CASSPGLGLLAFF. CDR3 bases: TGCGCCAGCAGCCCCGGACTCGGGCTATTGGCTTTCTTT.

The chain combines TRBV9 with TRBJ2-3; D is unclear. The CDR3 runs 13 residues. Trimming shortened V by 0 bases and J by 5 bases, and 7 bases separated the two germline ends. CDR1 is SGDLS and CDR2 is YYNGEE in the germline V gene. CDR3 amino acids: CASSVVPRDTQYF. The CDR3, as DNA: TGTGCCAGCAGCGTAGTCCCTCGAGATACGCAGTATTTT.

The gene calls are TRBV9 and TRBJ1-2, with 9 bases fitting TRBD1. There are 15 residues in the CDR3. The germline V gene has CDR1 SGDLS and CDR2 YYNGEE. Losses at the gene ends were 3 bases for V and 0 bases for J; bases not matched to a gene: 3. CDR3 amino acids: CASSGGQGANYGYTF. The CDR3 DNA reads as TGTGCCAGCAGCGGGGGACAGGGAGCTAACTATGGCTACACCTTC.

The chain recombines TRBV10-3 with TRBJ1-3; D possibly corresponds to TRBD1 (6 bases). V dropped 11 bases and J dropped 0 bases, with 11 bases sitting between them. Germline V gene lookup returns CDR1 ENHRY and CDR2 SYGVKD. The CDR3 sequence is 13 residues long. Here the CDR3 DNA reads TGTGCCTCCACAGGGTCCTCTGGAAACACCATATATTTT. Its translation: CASTGSSGNTIYF.

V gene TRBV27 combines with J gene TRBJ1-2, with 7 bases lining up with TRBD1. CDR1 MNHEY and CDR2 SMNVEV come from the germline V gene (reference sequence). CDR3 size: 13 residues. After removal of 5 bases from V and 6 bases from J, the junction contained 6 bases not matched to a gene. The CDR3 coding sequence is TGTGCCAGCAGTAGACAGGGTCTGAATGGCTACACCTTC. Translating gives CASSRQGLNGYTF.

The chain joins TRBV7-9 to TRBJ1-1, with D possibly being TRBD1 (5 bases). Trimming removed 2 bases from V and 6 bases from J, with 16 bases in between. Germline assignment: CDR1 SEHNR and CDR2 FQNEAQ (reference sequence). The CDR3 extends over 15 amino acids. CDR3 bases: TGTGCCAGCAGCTTACTTAGGGGTTTAACCCCTGAAGCTTTCTTT. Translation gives CASSLLRGLTPEAFF.

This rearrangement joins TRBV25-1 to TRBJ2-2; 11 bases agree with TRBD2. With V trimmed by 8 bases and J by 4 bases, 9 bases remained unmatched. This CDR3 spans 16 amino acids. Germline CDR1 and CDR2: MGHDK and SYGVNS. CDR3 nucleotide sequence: TGTGCCAGCGGATCTAGCGGGAGGTTGGGCACCGGGGAGCTGTTTTTT. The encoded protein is CASGSSGRLGTGELFF.

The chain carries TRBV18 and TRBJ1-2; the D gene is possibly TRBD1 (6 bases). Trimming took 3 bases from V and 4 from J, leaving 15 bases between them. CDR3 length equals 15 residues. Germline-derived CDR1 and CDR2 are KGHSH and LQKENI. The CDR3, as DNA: TGTGCCAGCTCACCTTATACAGGGCCGGTCTATGGCTACACCTTC. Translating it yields CASSPYTGPVYGYTF.

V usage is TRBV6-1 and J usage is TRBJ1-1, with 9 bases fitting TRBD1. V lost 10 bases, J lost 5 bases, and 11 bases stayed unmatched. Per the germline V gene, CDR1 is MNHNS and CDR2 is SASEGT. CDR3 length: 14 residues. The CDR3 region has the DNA TGTGCCATAGACAGGGGGTCGCCGCGAACTGAAGCTTTCTTT. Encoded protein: CAIDRGSPRTEAFF.

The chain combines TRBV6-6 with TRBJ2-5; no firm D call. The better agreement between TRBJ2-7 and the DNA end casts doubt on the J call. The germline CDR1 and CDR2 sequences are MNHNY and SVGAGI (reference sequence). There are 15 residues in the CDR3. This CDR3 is CASSYSNVLPYEQYF. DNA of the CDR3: TGTGCCAGCAGTTACTCGAACGTCCTTCCTTACGAGCAGTACTTC.

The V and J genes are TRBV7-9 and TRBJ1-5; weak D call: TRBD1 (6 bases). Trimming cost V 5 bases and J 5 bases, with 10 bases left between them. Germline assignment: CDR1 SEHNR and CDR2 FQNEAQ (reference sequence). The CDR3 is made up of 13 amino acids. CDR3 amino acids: CASSTDRHQPQHF. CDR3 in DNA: TGTGCCAGCAGCACGGACAGACATCAGCCCCAGCATTTT.

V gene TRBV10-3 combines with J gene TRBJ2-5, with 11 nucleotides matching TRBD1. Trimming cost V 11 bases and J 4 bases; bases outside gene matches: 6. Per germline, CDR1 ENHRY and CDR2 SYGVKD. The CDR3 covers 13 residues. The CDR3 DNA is TGTGCCTCCGGACAGGGGGCAAGAGAGACCCAGTACTTC. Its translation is CASGQGARETQYF.

In DNA, the CDR3 is TGTGCCAGCAGTGCCTTAGCGGGAGGCACAGATACGCAGTATTTT. The encoded protein is CASSALAGGTDTQYF. This chain joins TRBV25-1 and TRBJ2-3; TRBD2 aligns across 9 bases. The CDR3 length is 15 residues. The V gene end was trimmed by 4 bases and the J gene end by 1 base; junction bases not matched to a gene: 3. The germline gives CDR1 MGHDK, CDR2 SYGVNS.

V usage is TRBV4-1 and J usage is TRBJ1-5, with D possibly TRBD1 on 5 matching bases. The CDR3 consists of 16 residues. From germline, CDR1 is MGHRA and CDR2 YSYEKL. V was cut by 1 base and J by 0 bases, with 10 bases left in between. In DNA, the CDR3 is TGCGCCAGCAGCCAAGGCGGGAGGGGTAGCAATCAGCCCCAGCATTTT. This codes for CASSQGGRGSNQPQHF.

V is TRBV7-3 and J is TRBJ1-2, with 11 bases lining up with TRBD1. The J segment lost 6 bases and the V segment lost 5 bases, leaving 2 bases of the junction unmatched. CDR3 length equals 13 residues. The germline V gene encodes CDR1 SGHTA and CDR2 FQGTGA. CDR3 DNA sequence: TGTGCCAGCAGCGGACAGGGGGCGCATGGCTACACCTTC. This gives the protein CASSGQGAHGYTF.

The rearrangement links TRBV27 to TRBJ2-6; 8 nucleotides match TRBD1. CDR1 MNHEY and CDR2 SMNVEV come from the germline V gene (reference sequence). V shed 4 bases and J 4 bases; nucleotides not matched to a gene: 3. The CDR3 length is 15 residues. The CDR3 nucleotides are TGTGCCAGCAGTTCGGACAGGGCCGGGGCCAACGTCCTGACTTTC. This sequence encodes CASSSDRAGANVLTF.

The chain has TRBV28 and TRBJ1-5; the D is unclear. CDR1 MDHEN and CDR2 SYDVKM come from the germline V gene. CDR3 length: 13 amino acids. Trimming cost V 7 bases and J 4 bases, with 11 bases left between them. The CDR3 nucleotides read TGTGCCAGCAACCAACGGGTTAATCAGCCCCAGCATTTT. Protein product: CASNQRVNQPQHF.

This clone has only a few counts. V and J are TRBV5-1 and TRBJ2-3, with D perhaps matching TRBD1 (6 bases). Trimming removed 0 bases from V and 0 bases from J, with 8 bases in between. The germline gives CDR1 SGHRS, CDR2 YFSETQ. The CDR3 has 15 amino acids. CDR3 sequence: CASSLGRGSTDTQYF. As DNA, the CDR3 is TGCGCCAGCAGCTTGGGCAGGGGAAGCACAGATACGCAGTATTTT.

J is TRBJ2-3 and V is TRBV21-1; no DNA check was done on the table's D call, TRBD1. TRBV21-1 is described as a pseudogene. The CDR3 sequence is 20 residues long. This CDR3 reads CASSRGMTGRYGFKQNTQYF. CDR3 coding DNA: TGTGCCAGCAGCAGAGGTATGACAGGGCGATACGGATTCAAACAGAATACGCAGTATTTT.

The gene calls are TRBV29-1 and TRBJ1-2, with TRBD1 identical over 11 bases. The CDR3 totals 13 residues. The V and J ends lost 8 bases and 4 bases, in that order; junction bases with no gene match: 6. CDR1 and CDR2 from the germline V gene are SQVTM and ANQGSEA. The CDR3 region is CSIRTGGTYGYTF. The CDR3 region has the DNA TGCAGCATAAGGACAGGGGGCACCTATGGCTACACCTTC.

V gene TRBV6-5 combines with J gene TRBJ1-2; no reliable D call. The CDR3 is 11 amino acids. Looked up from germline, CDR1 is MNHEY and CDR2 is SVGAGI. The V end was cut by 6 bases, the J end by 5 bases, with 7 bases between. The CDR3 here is CASRQDYGYTF. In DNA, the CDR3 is TGTGCCAGCAGACAAGATTATGGCTACACCTTC.

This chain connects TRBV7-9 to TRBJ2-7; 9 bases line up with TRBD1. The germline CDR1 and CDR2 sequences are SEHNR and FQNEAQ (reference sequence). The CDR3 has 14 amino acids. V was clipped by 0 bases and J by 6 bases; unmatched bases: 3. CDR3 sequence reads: CASSLAGQGVEQYF. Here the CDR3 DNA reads TGTGCCAGCAGCTTAGCGGGACAGGGTGTCGAGCAGTACTTC.